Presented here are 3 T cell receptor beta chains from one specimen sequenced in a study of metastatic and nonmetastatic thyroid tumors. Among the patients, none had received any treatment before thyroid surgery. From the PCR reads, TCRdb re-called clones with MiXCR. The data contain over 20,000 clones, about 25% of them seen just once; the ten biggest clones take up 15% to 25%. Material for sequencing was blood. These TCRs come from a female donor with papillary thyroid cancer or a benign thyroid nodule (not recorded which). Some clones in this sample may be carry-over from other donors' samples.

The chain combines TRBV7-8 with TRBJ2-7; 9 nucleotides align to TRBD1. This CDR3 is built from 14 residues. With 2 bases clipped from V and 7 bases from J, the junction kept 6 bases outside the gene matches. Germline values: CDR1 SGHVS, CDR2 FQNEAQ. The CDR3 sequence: CASSLRGTGFEQYF. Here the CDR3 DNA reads TGTGCCAGCAGCTTACGGGGGACAGGGTTTGAGCAGTACTTC. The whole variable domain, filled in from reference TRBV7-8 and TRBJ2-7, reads GAGVSQSPRYKVAKRGQDVALRCDPISGHVSLFWYQQALGQGPEFLTYFQNEAQLDKSGLPSDRFFAERPEGSVSTLKIQRTQQEDSAVYLCASSLRGTGFEQYFGPGTRLTVT.

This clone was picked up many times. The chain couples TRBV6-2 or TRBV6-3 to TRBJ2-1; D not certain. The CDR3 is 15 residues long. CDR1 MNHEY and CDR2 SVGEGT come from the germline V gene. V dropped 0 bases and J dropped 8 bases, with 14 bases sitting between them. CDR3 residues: CASSYSKSGLHEQFF. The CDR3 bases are TGTGCCAGCAGTTACTCGAAATCCGGGCTCCATGAGCAGTTCTTC.

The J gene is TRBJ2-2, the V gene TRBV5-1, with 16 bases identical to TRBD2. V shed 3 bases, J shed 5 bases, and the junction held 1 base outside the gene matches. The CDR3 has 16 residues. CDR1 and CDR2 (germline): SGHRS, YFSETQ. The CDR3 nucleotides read TGCGCCAGCAGCTCGGGACTAGCGGGGGGGACCGGGGAGCTGTTTTTT. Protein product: CASSSGLAGGTGELFF.